This entry features one T cell receptor beta chain sequence. TCRdb re-derived calls from the 5' RACE reads in MiXCR, one entry per CDR3 protein. The repertoire holds nearly 900,000 distinct CDR3 sequences, with 10% to 15% as singletons. The data were obtained in a study of identical twins. After removal of 2 bases from V and 8 bases from J, the junction contained 8 bases not matched to a gene. Germline V gene lookup returns CDR1 LGHNT and CDR2 FRNRAP. This CDR3 spans 17 amino acids. These data were also filed under a second study, of yellow fever vaccine responses in identical twins.

The sequence was obtained from a woman under 30 in good health. The chain is built from TRBV12-5 and TRBJ2-1; 14 positions match TRBD2. The sample consisted of PBMCs. The CDR3 DNA is TGTGCTAGTGGTTTGAACATCGGGACTAGCGGGAGTGATGAGCAGTTCTTC. Translation: CASGLNIGTSGSDEQFF.